This passage covers 14 T cell receptor beta chains from one sample sequenced in a study of molecular identifiers for immune sequencing clone quantification. Each CDR3 protein is one row after TCRdb ran MiXCR on the PCR reads. The sample gives some 650,000 distinct CDR3 sequences, approximately 20% of which show up once; roughly 0.85% is in the top ten. Material for sequencing was naive CD8+ T cells from blood, with Jurkat cell RNA spiked in. Subset here: FACS-sorted CD8+CD4-CCR7+CD45RA+ naive T cells. These receptors all stem from a human donor in good health. Some libraries in this study had Jurkat cell RNA spiked in.

This chain links TRBV6-2 or TRBV6-3 with TRBJ2-5, with D unresolved. CDR1 and CDR2 from the germline V gene are MNHEY and SVGEGT. V dropped 0 bases and J dropped 4 bases, with 12 bases sitting between them. CDR3 length: 15 residues. This CDR3 is CASSYSGPAAETQYF. The CDR3, as DNA: TGTGCCAGCAGTTACTCCGGACCCGCGGCAGAGACCCAGTACTTC.

This clonotype showed up many times. This chain connects TRBV4-3 to TRBJ2-4, with TRBD2 as a possible D gene (6 bases). The CDR3 loop spans 17 amino acids. CDR1 and CDR2 (germline): LGHNA, YSLEER. The V end lost 0 bases, the J end lost 3 bases, and 15 bases lay between the germline ends. In DNA form, the CDR3 reads TGCGCCAGCAGCCAAGATCGGAGACTAGGGGTCAAAAACATTCAGTACTTC. This codes for CASSQDRRLGVKNIQYF.

This clonotype was found many times. V is TRBV28 and J is TRBJ1-2; 7 bases are shared with TRBD1. The CDR3 sequence is 16 residues long. Germline lookup yields CDR1 MDHEN and CDR2 SYDVKM. The junction had 16 bases not matched to a gene; V was cut back by 5 bases and J by 7 bases. As DNA, the CDR3 is TGTGCCAGCAGTCCCCGGAGGGGGCAGTACGGTTTTGGCTACACCTTC. Translation: CASSPRRGQYGFGYTF.

Comments on this clonotype: An end of the junction does not agree with germline; a read error may underlie this. This sequence joins TRBV12-3 or TRBV12-4 and TRBJ2-3; 7 nucleotides match TRBD1. The CDR3 sequence is 14 residues long. DNA of the CDR3: TGTGCCAGCAGTTTGAGGGGGCGGGTAGATACGCGGTATTTT. Protein product: CASSLRGRVDTRYF.

The table lists this clonotype with many counts. The chain is built from TRBV11-2 and TRBJ1-2; no clear D. The CDR3 extends over 15 amino acids. The germline V and J ends were trimmed by 5 bases and 4 bases, with 17 bases remaining between them. Germline V gene sequence: CDR1 SGHAT, CDR2 FQNNGV. The CDR3 DNA sequence: TGTGCCAGCAGCGCCGTGTCATCGGCGTCCTATGGCTACACCTTC. It specifies CASSAVSSASYGYTF.

The chain has TRBV24-1 and TRBJ2-1, with D tentatively TRBD1 (6 bases). V was shortened by 3 bases and J by 2 bases, with 19 bases between the two germline ends. CDR1 is KGHDR, CDR2 SFDVKD, per germline. This CDR3 region has 18 residues. Here the CDR3 DNA reads TGTGCCACCAGTGATGCCTATCTGCAGGGGAGCACCTACAATGAGCAGTTCTTC. It encodes CATSDAYLQGSTYNEQFF.

This clonotype showed up many times. CDR3 in amino acids: CASSLGTRLAGEQYF. The CDR3 DNA is TGTGCCAGCAGCTTAGGTACTCGGCTAGCGGGGGAGCAGTACTTC. The chain employs TRBV7-9 and TRBJ2-7; 9 bases agree with TRBD2. The CDR3 extends over 15 amino acids. The V gene end was trimmed by 1 base and the J gene end by 7 bases; junction bases not matched to a gene: 8. Germline lookup yields CDR1 SEHNR and CDR2 FQNEAQ (reference sequence).

This clonotype came up a few times. The chain recombines TRBV11-3 with TRBJ2-1; 8 bases map to TRBD2. After removal of 5 bases from V and 8 bases from J, the junction contained 14 bases not matched to a gene. Germline assignment: CDR1 SGHNT and CDR2 YENEEA. There are 16 residues in the CDR3. The CDR3 here is CASSPGDSGILDEQFF. CDR3 coding DNA: TGTGCCAGCAGCCCTGGGGATAGCGGGATCCTTGATGAGCAGTTCTTC.

The table lists this clonotype with a few counts. The chain recombines TRBV13 with TRBJ2-7, with D perhaps matching TRBD1 or TRBD2 (5 bases each). Germline CDR1 PRHDT, CDR2 FYEKMQ (reference sequence). The CDR3 contains 15 residues. Trimming pared 4 bases from V and 4 bases from J, leaving 17 bases between. In DNA form, the CDR3 reads TGTGCCAGCAGCTCCCAACCGGGACCGCTATACGAGCAGTACTTC. The encoded protein is CASSSQPGPLYEQYF.

This clonotype showed up just a few times. A much larger clone lies one base from this, so it may be a read error. The chain carries TRBV6-2 or TRBV6-3 and TRBJ1-1, with D hard to call. The V gene's germline CDR1 is MNHEY and CDR2 SVGEGT. This CDR3 has 12 amino acids. CDR3 residues: CASSKPGTGAFF. For the CDR3, the DNA is TGTGCCAGCAGTAAACCGGGCACTGGAGCTTTCTTT.

This clonotype was picked up many times. The J gene is TRBJ2-3, the V gene TRBV7-9; D could derive from TRBD1 or TRBD2 (5 bases each). The CDR3 covers 16 residues. V shed 5 bases and J shed 4 bases, with 19 bases lying between them. Germline V CDR1 and CDR2: SEHNR, FQNEAQ (reference sequence). CDR3 sequence: CASSPPTGLIADTQYF. As DNA, the CDR3 is TGTGCCAGCAGCCCCCCAACGGGGCTAATTGCAGATACGCAGTATTTT.

This clonotype was picked up many times. V is TRBV7-9 and J is TRBJ2-1; TRBD2 aligns across 10 bases. CDR3 length: 15 amino acids. Looked up from germline, CDR1 is SEHNR and CDR2 is FQNEAQ (reference sequence). V was clipped by 5 bases and J by 0 bases; unmatched bases: 1. CDR3 nucleotides: TGTGCCAGCAGCGGACTAGCGGTCTCCTACAATGAGCAGTTCTTC. Translated, it gives CASSGLAVSYNEQFF. Complete variable domain (other parts from reference TRBV7-9 and TRBJ2-1): DTGVSQNPRHKITKRGQNVTFRCDPISEHNRLYWYRQTLGQGPEFLTYFQNEAQLEKSRLLSDRFSAERPKGSFSTLEIQRTEQGDSAMYLCASSGLAVSYNEQFFGPGTRLTVL.

This chain connects TRBV5-4 to TRBJ1-1; tentative D call: TRBD1 (6 bases). CDR1 and CDR2 from the germline V gene are SGHNT and YYREEE (reference sequence). Deletions cut 6 bases from V and 4 bases from J, with 16 bases between. This CDR3 spans 14 amino acids. CDR3 region: CASNVGGLSTEAFF. DNA for the CDR3: TGTGCCAGCAACGTCGGGGGGCTGAGCACTGAAGCTTTCTTT. Complete variable domain (other parts from reference TRBV5-4 and TRBJ1-1): ETGVTQSPTHLIKTRGQQVTLRCSSQSGHNTVSWYQQALGQGPQFIFQYYREEENGRGNFPPRFSGLQFPNYSSELNVNALELDDSALYLCASNVGGLSTEAFFGQGTRLTVV.

This clonotype came up many times. This sequence joins TRBV7-2 and TRBJ2-7, with D maybe TRBD1 (5 bases). Germline-derived CDR1 and CDR2 are SGHTA and FQGNSA. The V gene lost 1 base and the J gene lost 2 bases, with 9 bases spanning the gap. The CDR3 spans 14 residues. CDR3 amino acids: CASSLGVGPYEQYF. The CDR3 coding sequence is TGTGCCAGCAGCTTAGGAGTGGGGCCCTACGAGCAGTACTTC. Drawing the rest from reference TRBV7-2 and TRBJ2-7, the complete variable domain is GAGVSQSPSNKVTEKGKDVELRCDPISGHTALYWYRQSLGQGLEFLIYFQGNSAPDKSGLPSDRFSAERTGGSVSTLTIQRTQQEDSAVYLCASSLGVGPYEQYFGPGTRLTVT.